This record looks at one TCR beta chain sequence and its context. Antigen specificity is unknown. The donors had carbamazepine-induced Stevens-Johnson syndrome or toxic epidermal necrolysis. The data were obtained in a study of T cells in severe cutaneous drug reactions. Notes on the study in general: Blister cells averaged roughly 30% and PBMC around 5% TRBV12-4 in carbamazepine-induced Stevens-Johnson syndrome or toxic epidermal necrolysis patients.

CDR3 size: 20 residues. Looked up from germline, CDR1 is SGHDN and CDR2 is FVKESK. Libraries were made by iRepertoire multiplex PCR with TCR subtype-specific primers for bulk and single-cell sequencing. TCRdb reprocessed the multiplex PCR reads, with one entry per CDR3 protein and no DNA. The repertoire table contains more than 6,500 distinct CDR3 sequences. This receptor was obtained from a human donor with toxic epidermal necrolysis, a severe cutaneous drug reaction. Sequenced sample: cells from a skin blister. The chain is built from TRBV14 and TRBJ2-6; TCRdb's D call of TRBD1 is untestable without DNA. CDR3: CASSPTRTGQYFSGANVLTF.